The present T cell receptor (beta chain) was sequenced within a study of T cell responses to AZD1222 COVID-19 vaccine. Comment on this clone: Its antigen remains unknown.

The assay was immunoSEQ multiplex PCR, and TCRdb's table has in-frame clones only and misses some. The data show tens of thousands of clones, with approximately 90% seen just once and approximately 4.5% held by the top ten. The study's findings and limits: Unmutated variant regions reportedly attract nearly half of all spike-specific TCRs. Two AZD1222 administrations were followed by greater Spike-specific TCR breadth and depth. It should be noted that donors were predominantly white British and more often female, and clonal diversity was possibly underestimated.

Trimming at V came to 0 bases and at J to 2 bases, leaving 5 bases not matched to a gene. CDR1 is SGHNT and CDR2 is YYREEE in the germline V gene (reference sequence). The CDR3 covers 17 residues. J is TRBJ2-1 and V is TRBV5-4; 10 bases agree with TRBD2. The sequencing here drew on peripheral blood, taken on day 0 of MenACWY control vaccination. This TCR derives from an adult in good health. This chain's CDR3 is CASSLEPGLAAYNEQFF. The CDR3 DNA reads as TGTGCCAGCAGCTTGGAGCCAGGACTAGCGGCCTACAATGAGCAGTTCTTC.